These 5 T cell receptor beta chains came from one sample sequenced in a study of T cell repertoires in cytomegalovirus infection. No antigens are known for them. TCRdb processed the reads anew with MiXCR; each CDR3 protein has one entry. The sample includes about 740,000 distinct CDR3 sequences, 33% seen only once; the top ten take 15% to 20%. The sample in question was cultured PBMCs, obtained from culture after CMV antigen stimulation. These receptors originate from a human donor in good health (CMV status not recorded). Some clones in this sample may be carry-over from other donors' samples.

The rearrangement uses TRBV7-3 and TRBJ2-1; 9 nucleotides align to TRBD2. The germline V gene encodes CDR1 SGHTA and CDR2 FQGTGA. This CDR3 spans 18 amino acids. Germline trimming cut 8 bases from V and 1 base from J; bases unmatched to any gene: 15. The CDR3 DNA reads TGTGCCAGCGGAAACGAGGGCGGGAGGGCTTTATCCTACAATGAGCAGTTCTTC. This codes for CASGNEGGRALSYNEQFF.

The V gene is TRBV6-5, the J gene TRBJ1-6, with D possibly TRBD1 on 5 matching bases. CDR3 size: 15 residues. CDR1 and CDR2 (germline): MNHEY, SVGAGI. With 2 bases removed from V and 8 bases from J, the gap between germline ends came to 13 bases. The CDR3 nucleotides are TGTGCCAGCAGTTACACACGGGACGCGGATTCACCCCTCCACTTT. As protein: CASSYTRDADSPLHF.

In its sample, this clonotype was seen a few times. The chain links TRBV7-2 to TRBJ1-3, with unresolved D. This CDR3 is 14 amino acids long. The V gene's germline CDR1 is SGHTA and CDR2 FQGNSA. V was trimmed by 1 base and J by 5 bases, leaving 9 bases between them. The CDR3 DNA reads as TGTGCCAGCAGCTTAGGGTTAGGGAGAAACACCATATATTTT. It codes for CASSLGLGRNTIYF.

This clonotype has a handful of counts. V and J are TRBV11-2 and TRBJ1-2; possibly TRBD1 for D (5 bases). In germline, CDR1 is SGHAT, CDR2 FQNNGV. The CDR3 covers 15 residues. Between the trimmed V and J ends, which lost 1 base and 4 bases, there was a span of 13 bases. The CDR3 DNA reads TGTGCCAGCAGCTTAGCCCGAGCAGGGACCTATGGCTACACCTTC. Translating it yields CASSLARAGTYGYTF.

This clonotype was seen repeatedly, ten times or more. The CDR3 loop reads CASSLVLPINSPLHF. CDR3 coding DNA: TGTGCCAGCAGCTTAGTACTCCCTATTAATTCACCCCTCCACTTT. The gene calls are TRBV7-2 and TRBJ1-6, with D uncertain. V shed 1 base and J shed 6 bases, with 10 bases lying between them. The germline V gene encodes CDR1 SGHTA and CDR2 FQGNSA. The CDR3 sequence is 15 residues long.